This TCR beta chain appears in the sequencing data of a study of technical replicates of blood from a handful of donors. Using immunoSEQ multiplex PCR, the repertoire was profiled, and TCRdb retains in-frame clones only, with some absent. The data show over 10,000 clones, around 79% seen once. Sequenced material: PBMCs. The clonotype originates from a human donor in good health.

CDR3 residues: CASSSGTGGAETQYF. CDR3 bases: TGTGCCAGCAGTTCTGGGACAGGGGGCGCGGAGACCCAGTACTTC. This chain joins TRBV28 and TRBJ2-5; 12 bases match TRBD1. CDR3 length: 15 amino acids. Germline trimming cut 4 bases from V and 5 bases from J; bases unmatched to any gene: 5. Germline CDR1 and CDR2: MDHEN and SYDVKM.